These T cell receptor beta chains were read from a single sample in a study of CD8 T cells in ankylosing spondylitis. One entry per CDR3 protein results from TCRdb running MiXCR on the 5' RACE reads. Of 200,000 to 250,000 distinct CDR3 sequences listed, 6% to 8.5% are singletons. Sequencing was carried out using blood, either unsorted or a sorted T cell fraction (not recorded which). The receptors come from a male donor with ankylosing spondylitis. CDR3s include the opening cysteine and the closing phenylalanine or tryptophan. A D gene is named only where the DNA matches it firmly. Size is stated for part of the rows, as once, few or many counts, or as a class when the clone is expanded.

CDR3aa: CASSTGERNSPLHF; CDR3nt: TGTGCCAGCAGTACAGGGGAAAGGAATTCACCCCTCCACTTT; d_gene: TRBD1; abundance: many; v_gene: TRBV5-6; j_gene: TRBJ1-6
CDR3aa: CASPSTGLFHF; CDR3nt: TGTGCCAGCCCCTCTACGGGCCTCTTCCACTTT; d_gene: .; abundance: many; v_gene: TRBV27; j_gene: TRBJ1-6
CDR3aa: CASSLVKREPHEQYF; CDR3nt: TGCGCCAGCAGCTTGGTTAAGCGGGAGCCCCACGAGCAGTACTTC; d_gene: TRBD2; abundance: .; v_gene: TRBV5-1; j_gene: TRBJ2-7
CDR3aa: CASSFGSQTYEQYF; CDR3nt: TGTGCCAGCAGTTTTGGGTCCCAGACCTACGAGCAGTACTTC; d_gene: .; abundance: .; v_gene: TRBV12-3/TRBV12-4; j_gene: TRBJ2-7
CDR3aa: CATRPTPAGDTQYF; CDR3nt: TGTGCCACCAGGCCTACACCTGCCGGAGATACGCAGTATTTT; d_gene: .; abundance: many; v_gene: TRBV24-1; j_gene: TRBJ2-3
CDR3aa: CASSVAGGLKTGELFF; CDR3nt: TGTGCCAGCAGCGTAGCTGGTGGGTTGAAGACCGGGGAGCTGTTTTTT; d_gene: .; abundance: many; v_gene: TRBV9; j_gene: TRBJ2-2
CDR3aa: CASSRVLAEQETQYF; CDR3nt: TGCGCCAGCAGCCGTGTACTAGCGGAACAAGAGACCCAGTACTTC; d_gene: TRBD2; abundance: many; v_gene: TRBV4-3; j_gene: TRBJ2-5
CDR3aa: CASSFDSSWELIEQYF; CDR3nt: TGTGCCAGCAGCTTCGATAGTTCGTGGGAGCTAATCGAGCAGTACTTC; d_gene: .; abundance: many; v_gene: TRBV7-9; j_gene: TRBJ2-7
CDR3aa: CASSFLGGNEQFF; CDR3nt: TGTGCCAGCAGTTTTCTGGGCGGGAATGAGCAGTTCTTC; d_gene: .; abundance: many; v_gene: TRBV12-3/TRBV12-4; j_gene: TRBJ2-1
CDR3aa: CATSGTLHRGADEKLFF; CDR3nt: TGTGCCACCAGCGGAACCTTACACAGGGGTGCCGATGAAAAACTGTTTTTT; d_gene: TRBD1; abundance: .; v_gene: TRBV15; j_gene: TRBJ1-4
CDR3aa: CASSPFPSGYTEAFF; CDR3nt: TGTGCCAGCAGCCCCTTTCCCAGCGGATACACTGAAGCTTTCTTT; d_gene: .; abundance: many; v_gene: TRBV9; j_gene: TRBJ1-1
CDR3aa: CASSILGGTIYEQYF; CDR3nt: TGTGCCAGCAGCATCCTCGGAGGCACGATCTACGAGCAGTACTTC; d_gene: .; abundance: many; v_gene: TRBV7-8; j_gene: TRBJ2-7
CDR3aa: CSVTRLRGRYTEAFF; CDR3nt: TGCAGCGTTACTAGGTTGAGGGGTAGGTACACTGAAGCTTTCTTT; d_gene: .; abundance: many; v_gene: TRBV29-1; j_gene: TRBJ1-1
CDR3aa: CAINPLAGEKDTQYF; CDR3nt: TGTGCCATCAACCCACTAGCGGGAGAGAAAGATACGCAGTATTTT; d_gene: TRBD2; abundance: many; v_gene: TRBV10-3; j_gene: TRBJ2-3
CDR3aa: CASSYPPDTQYF; CDR3nt: TGTGCCAGCAGTTATCCCCCAGATACGCAGTATTTT; d_gene: .; abundance: many; v_gene: TRBV28; j_gene: TRBJ2-3
CDR3aa: CASSQFGQSYEQYF; CDR3nt: TGCGCCAGCAGCCAATTCGGACAAAGCTACGAGCAGTACTTC; d_gene: .; abundance: once; v_gene: TRBV4-3; j_gene: TRBJ2-7
CDR3aa: CSARERANYGYTF; CDR3nt: TGCAGTGCTAGAGAGAGAGCTAACTATGGCTACACCTTC; d_gene: .; abundance: many; v_gene: TRBV20-1; j_gene: TRBJ1-2
CDR3aa: CASSLRALRVDEQFF; CDR3nt: TGCGCCAGCAGCTTACGGGCCCTGAGGGTCGATGAGCAGTTCTTC; d_gene: .; abundance: many; v_gene: TRBV5-1; j_gene: TRBJ2-1
CDR3aa: CASSYRDYNEQFF; CDR3nt: TGTGCCAGCAGTTACAGGGACTACAATGAGCAGTTCTTC; d_gene: .; abundance: many; v_gene: TRBV6-6; j_gene: TRBJ2-1
CDR3aa: CASSGGDFYNEQFF; CDR3nt: TGTGCCAGTAGTGGGGGGGACTTTTACAATGAGCAGTTCTTC; d_gene: TRBD2; abundance: .; v_gene: TRBV19; j_gene: TRBJ2-1
CDR3aa: CASSLLGGGPSRKNIQYF; CDR3nt: TGTGCCAGCAGCCTCCTAGGGGGAGGGCCCTCGCGCAAAAACATTCAGTACTTC; d_gene: .; abundance: many; v_gene: TRBV11-2; j_gene: TRBJ2-4
CDR3aa: CASSPQVIRFFTDTQYF; CDR3nt: TGTGCCAGCAGCCCCCAAGTTATCCGGTTTTTCACAGATACGCAGTATTTT; d_gene: .; abundance: .; v_gene: TRBV11-2; j_gene: TRBJ2-3
CDR3aa: CASSQDPSGALLQETQYF; CDR3nt: TGTGCCAGCAGCCAAGACCCTAGCGGGGCACTCTTGCAAGAGACCCAGTACTTC; d_gene: TRBD2; abundance: few; v_gene: TRBV4-2; j_gene: TRBJ2-5
CDR3aa: CASSPAGIGNEAFF; CDR3nt: TGCGCCAGCAGCCCAGCGGGAATTGGGAATGAAGCTTTCTTT; d_gene: .; abundance: .; v_gene: TRBV4-3; j_gene: TRBJ1-1
CDR3aa: CASARAGGDNEQFF; CDR3nt: TGCGCCAGCGCCCGGGCGGGAGGCGACAATGAGCAGTTCTTC; d_gene: TRBD2; abundance: many; v_gene: TRBV5-1; j_gene: TRBJ2-1
CDR3aa: CASSYWNSAYNEQFF; CDR3nt: TGTGCCAGCAGTTACTGGAATAGCGCCTACAATGAGCAGTTCTTC; d_gene: .; abundance: many; v_gene: TRBV6-5; j_gene: TRBJ2-1
CDR3aa: CSATDKDNSPLHF; CDR3nt: TGCAGTGCCACGGACAAAGATAATTCACCCCTCCACTTT; d_gene: .; abundance: many; v_gene: TRBV20-1; j_gene: TRBJ1-6
CDR3aa: CASSVGGGDSPLHF; CDR3nt: TGTGCCAGCAGCGTAGGGGGTGGGGATTCACCCCTCCACTTT; d_gene: .; abundance: .; v_gene: TRBV9; j_gene: TRBJ1-6
CDR3aa: CASSQAAVSYEQYF; CDR3nt: TGCGCCAGCAGCCAAGCGGCGGTTTCCTACGAGCAGTACTTC; d_gene: .; abundance: many; v_gene: TRBV4-3; j_gene: TRBJ2-7
CDR3aa: CSAEGFSGNTIYF; CDR3nt: TGCAGTGCTGAAGGCTTCTCTGGAAACACCATATATTTT; d_gene: .; abundance: medium-sized; v_gene: TRBV20-1; j_gene: TRBJ1-3
CDR3aa: CASRAGGVDIQYF; CDR3nt: TGTGCCAGCAGAGCAGGGGGCGTGGACATTCAGTACTTC; d_gene: TRBD1; abundance: many; v_gene: TRBV7-9; j_gene: TRBJ2-4
CDR3aa: CASRLAGITGQFF; CDR3nt: TGCGCCAGCAGGCTAGCGGGGATAACTGGGCAGTTCTTC; d_gene: TRBD2; abundance: .; v_gene: TRBV10-2; j_gene: TRBJ2-1
CDR3aa: CASSPGPLPGELFF; CDR3nt: TGTGCCAGCAGCCCGGGACCGCTTCCCGGGGAGCTGTTTTTT; d_gene: .; abundance: .; v_gene: TRBV9; j_gene: TRBJ2-2
CDR3aa: CASSFASGLAGTGELFF; CDR3nt: TGTGCCAGCAGCTTTGCGTCTGGCCTAGCGGGCACCGGGGAGCTGTTTTTT; d_gene: TRBD2; abundance: many; v_gene: TRBV5-6; j_gene: TRBJ2-2
CDR3aa: CAWSQGANYEQYF; CDR3nt: TGTGCCTGGAGTCAGGGTGCGAACTACGAGCAGTACTTC; d_gene: .; abundance: few; v_gene: TRBV30; j_gene: TRBJ2-7
CDR3aa: CASSSLGLVDLSYNEQFF; CDR3nt: TGTGCCAGCAGCTCCCTTGGACTAGTAGATTTGTCCTACAATGAGCAGTTCTTC; d_gene: TRBD2; abundance: .; v_gene: TRBV11-2; j_gene: TRBJ2-1
CDR3aa: CASSQESGSYNEQFF; CDR3nt: TGCGCCAGCAGCCAAGAATCCGGATCCTACAATGAGCAGTTCTTC; d_gene: .; abundance: many; v_gene: TRBV4-3; j_gene: TRBJ2-1
CDR3aa: CATSDIPFGGYTF; CDR3nt: TGTGCCACCAGTGATATCCCGTTCGGCGGCTACACCTTC; d_gene: .; abundance: many; v_gene: TRBV24-1; j_gene: TRBJ1-2
CDR3aa: CASSYWAGRDNQPQHF; CDR3nt: TGTGCCAGCAGTTACTGGGCGGGCAGGGACAATCAGCCCCAGCATTTT; d_gene: .; abundance: many; v_gene: TRBV6-2/TRBV6-3; j_gene: TRBJ1-5
CDR3aa: CASSLRGPRDEQYF; CDR3nt: TGTGCCAGCAGCTTGCGGGGGCCAAGGGACGAGCAGTACTTC; d_gene: .; abundance: .; v_gene: TRBV13; j_gene: TRBJ2-7
CDR3aa: CASSLVVGSGLVYNEQFF; CDR3nt: TGTGCCAGCAGCTTAGTGGTGGGGTCGGGACTAGTCTACAATGAGCAGTTCTTC; d_gene: TRBD2; abundance: .; v_gene: TRBV11-2; j_gene: TRBJ2-1
CDR3aa: CASSFLPPSDNEQFF; CDR3nt: TGTGCCAGCAGTTTTTTGCCCCCTTCGGACAATGAGCAGTTCTTC; d_gene: .; abundance: many; v_gene: TRBV27; j_gene: TRBJ2-1
CDR3aa: CASSSGTSVMSTDTQYF; CDR3nt: TGTGCCAGCAGCTCCGGGACTAGCGTCATGAGCACAGATACGCAGTATTTT; d_gene: TRBD2; abundance: many; v_gene: TRBV7-9; j_gene: TRBJ2-3
CDR3aa: CASSFPSGGPQGEQYF; CDR3nt: TGTGCCAGCAGCTTCCCCAGCGGGGGCCCACAGGGCGAGCAGTACTTC; d_gene: TRBD2; abundance: .; v_gene: TRBV7-9; j_gene: TRBJ2-7
CDR3aa: CASSQRGRHEQYF; CDR3nt: TGTGCCAGCTCCCAGCGGGGGAGGCACGAGCAGTACTTC; d_gene: TRBD2; abundance: .; v_gene: TRBV7-9; j_gene: TRBJ2-7
CDR3aa: CASSEPGQGMNTEAFF; CDR3nt: TGTGCCAGCAGCGAACCGGGACAGGGGATGAACACTGAAGCTTTCTTT; d_gene: TRBD1; abundance: many; v_gene: TRBV9; j_gene: TRBJ1-1
CDR3aa: CASSHLWEAEAFF; CDR3nt: TGTGCCAGCAGCCATCTGTGGGAGGCTGAAGCTTTCTTT; d_gene: .; abundance: few; v_gene: TRBV11-2; j_gene: TRBJ1-1
CDR3aa: CASSLAGGYNEQFF; CDR3nt: TGTGCCAGCAGCCTAGCGGGGGGGTACAATGAGCAGTTCTTC; d_gene: TRBD2; abundance: many; v_gene: TRBV12-3/TRBV12-4; j_gene: TRBJ2-1